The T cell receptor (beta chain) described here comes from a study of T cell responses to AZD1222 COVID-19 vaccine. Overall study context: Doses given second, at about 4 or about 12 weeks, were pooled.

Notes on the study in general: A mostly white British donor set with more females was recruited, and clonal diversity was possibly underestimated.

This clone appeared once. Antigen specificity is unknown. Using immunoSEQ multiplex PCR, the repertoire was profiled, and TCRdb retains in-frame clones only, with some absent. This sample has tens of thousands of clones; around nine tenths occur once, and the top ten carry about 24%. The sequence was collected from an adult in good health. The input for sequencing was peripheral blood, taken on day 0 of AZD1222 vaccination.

CDR3 nucleotides: TGTGCCTGGAGTCGAACCGTAGGACAGACCTATGGCTACACCTTC. Translation: CAWSRTVGQTYGYTF. The V gene is TRBV30, the J gene TRBJ1-2; perhaps TRBD1 as D (6 bases). The germline V gene has CDR1 GTSNPN and CDR2 SVGIG (reference sequence). The ends were cut back, 2 bases at V and 4 bases at J, with 17 bases in the middle. CDR3 length: 15 amino acids.